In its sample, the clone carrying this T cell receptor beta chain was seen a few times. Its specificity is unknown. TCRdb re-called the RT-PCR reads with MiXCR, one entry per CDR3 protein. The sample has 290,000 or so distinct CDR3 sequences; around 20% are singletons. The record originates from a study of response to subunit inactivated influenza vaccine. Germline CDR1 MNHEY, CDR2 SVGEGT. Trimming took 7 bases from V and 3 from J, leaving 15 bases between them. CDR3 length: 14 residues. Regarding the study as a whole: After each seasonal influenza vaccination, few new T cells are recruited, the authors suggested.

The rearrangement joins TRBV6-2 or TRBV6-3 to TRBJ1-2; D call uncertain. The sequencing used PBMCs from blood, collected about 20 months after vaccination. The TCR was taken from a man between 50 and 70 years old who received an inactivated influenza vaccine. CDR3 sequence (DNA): TGTGCCAGCACCAGAAGGGTCTGGGACTATGGCTACACCTTC. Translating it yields CASTRRVWDYGYTF.